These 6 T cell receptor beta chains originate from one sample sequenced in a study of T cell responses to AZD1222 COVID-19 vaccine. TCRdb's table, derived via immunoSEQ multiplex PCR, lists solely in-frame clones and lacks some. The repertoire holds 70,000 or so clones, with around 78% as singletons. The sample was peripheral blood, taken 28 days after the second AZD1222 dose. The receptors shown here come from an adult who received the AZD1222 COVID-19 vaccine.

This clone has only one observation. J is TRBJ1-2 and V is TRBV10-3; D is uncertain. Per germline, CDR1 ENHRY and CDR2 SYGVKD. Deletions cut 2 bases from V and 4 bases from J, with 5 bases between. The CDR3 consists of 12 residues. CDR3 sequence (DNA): TGTGCCATCAGTGAGGGTAGCTATGGCTACACCTTC. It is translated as CAISEGSYGYTF.

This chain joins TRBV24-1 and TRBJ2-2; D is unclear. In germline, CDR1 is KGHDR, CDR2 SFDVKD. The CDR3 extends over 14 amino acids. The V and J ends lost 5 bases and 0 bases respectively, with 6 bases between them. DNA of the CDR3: TGTGCCACCAGTGGGCATCCGAACACCGGGGAGCTGTTTTTT. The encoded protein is CATSGHPNTGELFF.

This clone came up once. The CDR3 region has the DNA TGCGCCAGCAGCTTAGCTAGCGCTACCTACGAGCAGTACTTC. Its protein is CASSLASATYEQYF. The rearrangement joins TRBV5-1 to TRBJ2-7; D may be TRBD2 (6 bases). The CDR3 is 14 amino acids. V was clipped by 2 bases and J by 2 bases, with 11 bases between them. Germline values: CDR1 SGHRS, CDR2 YFSETQ.

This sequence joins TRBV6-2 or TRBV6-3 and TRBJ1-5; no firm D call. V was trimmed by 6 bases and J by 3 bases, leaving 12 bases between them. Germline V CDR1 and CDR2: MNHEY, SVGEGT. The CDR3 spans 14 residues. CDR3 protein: CASSTDNANQPQHF. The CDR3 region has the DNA TGTGCCAGCAGCACCGACAACGCCAATCAGCCCCAGCATTTT.

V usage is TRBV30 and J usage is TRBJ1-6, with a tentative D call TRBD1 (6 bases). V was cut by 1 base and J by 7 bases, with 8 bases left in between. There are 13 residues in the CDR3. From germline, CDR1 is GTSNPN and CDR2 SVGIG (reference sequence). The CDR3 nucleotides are TGTGCCTGGAGTGAGGACAGCAATTCACCCCTCCACTTT. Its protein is CAWSEDSNSPLHF.

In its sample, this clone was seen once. The CDR3 is CASSPPGYEGETQYF. CDR3 bases: TGTGCCAGCAGTCCCCCGGGCTACGAGGGGGAGACCCAGTACTTC. The chain recombines TRBV6-5 with TRBJ2-5; D may match TRBD1 or TRBD2 (5 bases each). The CDR3 loop spans 15 amino acids. CDR1 and CDR2 (germline): MNHEY, SVGAGI. Trimming shortened V by 5 bases and J by 5 bases, and 18 bases separated the two germline ends.